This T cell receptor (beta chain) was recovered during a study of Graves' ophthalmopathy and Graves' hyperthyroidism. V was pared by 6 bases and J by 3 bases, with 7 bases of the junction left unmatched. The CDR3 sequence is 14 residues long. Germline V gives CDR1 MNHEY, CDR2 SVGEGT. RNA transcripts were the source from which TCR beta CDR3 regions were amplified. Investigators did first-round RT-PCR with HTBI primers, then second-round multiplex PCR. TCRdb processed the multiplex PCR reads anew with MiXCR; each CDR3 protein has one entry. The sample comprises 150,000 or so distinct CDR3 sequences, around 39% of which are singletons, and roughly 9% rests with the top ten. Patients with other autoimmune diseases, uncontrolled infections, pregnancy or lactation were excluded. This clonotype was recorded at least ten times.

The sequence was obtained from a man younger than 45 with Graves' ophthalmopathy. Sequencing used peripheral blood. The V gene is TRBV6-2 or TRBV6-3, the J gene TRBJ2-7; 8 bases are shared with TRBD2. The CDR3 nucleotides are TGTGCCAGCAGGGAGAGCGGGAGAGGCTACGAGCAGTACTTC. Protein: CASRESGRGYEQYF.